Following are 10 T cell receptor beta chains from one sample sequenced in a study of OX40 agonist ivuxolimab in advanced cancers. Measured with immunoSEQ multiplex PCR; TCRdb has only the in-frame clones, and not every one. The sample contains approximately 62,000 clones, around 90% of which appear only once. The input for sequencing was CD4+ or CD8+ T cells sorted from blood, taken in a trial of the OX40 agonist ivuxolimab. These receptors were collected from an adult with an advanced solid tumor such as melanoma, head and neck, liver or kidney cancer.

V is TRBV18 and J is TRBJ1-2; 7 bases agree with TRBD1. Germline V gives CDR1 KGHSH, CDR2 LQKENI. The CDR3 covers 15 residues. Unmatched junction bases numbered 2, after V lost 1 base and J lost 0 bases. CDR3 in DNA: TGTGCCAGCTCACCACAGACAGGGCCTAACTATGGCTACACCTTC. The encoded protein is CASSPQTGPNYGYTF.

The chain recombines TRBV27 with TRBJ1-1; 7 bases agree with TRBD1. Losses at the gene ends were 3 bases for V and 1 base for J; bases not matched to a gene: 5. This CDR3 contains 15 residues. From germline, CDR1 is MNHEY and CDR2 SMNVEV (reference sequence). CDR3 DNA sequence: TGTGCCAGCAGTTTGACAGGGAATCAGAACACTGAAGCTTTCTTT. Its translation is CASSLTGNQNTEAFF.

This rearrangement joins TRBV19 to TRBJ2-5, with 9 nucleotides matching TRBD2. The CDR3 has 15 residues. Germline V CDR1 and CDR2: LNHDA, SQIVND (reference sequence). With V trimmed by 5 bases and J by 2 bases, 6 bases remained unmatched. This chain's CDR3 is CASSLPGLAQETQYF. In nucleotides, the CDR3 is TGTGCCAGTAGTCTTCCGGGACTAGCACAAGAGACCCAGTACTTC.

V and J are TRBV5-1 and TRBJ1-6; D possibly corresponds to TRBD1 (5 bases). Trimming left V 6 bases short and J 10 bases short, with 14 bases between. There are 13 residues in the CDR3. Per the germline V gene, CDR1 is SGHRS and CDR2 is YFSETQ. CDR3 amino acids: CASNLDPGSPLHF. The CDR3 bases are TGCGCCAGCAACCTCGACCCAGGGTCACCCCTCCACTTT.

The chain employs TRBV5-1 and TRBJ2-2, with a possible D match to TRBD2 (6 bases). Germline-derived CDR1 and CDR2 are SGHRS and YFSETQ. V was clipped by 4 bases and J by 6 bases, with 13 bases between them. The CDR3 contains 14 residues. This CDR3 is CASSLRLGAGELFF. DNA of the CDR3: TGCGCCAGCAGCCTCCGACTAGGCGCCGGGGAGCTGTTTTTT.

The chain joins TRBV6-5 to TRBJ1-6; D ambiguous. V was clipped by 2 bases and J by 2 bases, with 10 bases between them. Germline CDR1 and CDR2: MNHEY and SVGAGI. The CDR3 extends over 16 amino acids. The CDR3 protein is CASSYVQVAYNSPLHF. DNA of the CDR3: TGTGCCAGCAGTTACGTCCAGGTAGCCTATAATTCACCCCTCCACTTT.

The CDR3 nucleotides are TGTGCCAGCAGCGGGGGGGGGCCGGATGAAAAACTGTTTTTT. Its translation: CASSGGGPDEKLFF. The gene calls are TRBV6-5 and TRBJ1-4, with D perhaps TRBD1 (6 bases). Looked up from germline, CDR1 is MNHEY and CDR2 is SVGAGI. The CDR3 extends over 14 amino acids. The germline V and J ends were trimmed by 6 bases and 6 bases, with 14 bases remaining between them.

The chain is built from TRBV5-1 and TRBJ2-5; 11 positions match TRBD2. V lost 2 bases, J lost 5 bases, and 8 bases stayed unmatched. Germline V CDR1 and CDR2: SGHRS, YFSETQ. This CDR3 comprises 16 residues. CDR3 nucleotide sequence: TGCGCCAGCAGCTTTGCTAGCGGGGGGCCTGGGGAGACCCAGTACTTC. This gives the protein CASSFASGGPGETQYF. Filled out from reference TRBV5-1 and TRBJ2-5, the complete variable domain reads KAGVTQTPRYLIKTRGQQVTLSCSPISGHRSVSWYQQTPGQGLQFLFEYFSETQRNKGNFPGRFSGRQFSNSRSEMNVSTLELGDSALYLCASSFASGGPGETQYFGPGTRLLVL.

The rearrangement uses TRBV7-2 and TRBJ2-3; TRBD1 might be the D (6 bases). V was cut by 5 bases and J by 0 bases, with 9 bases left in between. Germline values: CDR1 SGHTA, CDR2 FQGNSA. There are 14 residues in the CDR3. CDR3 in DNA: TGTGCCAGCAGCCGAGACAGGAGCACAGATACGCAGTATTTT. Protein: CASSRDRSTDTQYF.

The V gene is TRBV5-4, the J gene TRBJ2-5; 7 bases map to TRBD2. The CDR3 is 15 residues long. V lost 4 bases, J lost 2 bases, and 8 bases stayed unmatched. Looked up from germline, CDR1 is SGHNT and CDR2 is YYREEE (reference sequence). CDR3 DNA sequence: TGTGCCAGCAGCACCTCGGGAGGTAGACAAGAGACCCAGTACTTC. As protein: CASSTSGGRQETQYF.